The 8 T cell receptor beta chains below all came from one sample that was sequenced in a study of blood T cells in healthy people across ages. Primers used in a second PCR of roughly 6 to 11 cycles were a sample-barcoded 5' primer and a J-beta primer mix. TCRdb re-called the 5' RACE reads through MiXCR, storing one row per CDR3 protein. The table records more than 1,000,000 distinct CDR3 sequences, almost 25% of them present only once. The data also belong to a second study, concerning T cells of mothers and their children.

The source material was blood. The origin of the receptors is a girl aged 2 to 10 in good health.

The V and J genes are TRBV12-3 or TRBV12-4 and TRBJ1-2; D remains ambiguous. CDR3 length: 14 amino acids. Trimming pared 7 bases from V and 8 bases from J, leaving 20 bases between. CDR3 in DNA: TGTGCCAGCACCTCAAGGACGGACCGCGTGGGCTACACCTTC. Amino acids: CASTSRTDRVGYTF.

The V and J genes are TRBV9 and TRBJ2-5; D ambiguous. The J call may be mistaken, given a closer DNA end match to TRBJ2-1. Germline CDR1 and CDR2: SGDLS and YYNGEE. The CDR3 contains 14 residues. The CDR3 spells CASSQFSSRNEQFF. The CDR3 DNA reads TGTGCCAGCAGTCAGTTCTCCTCCCGCAATGAGCAGTTCTTC.

The rearrangement uses TRBV29-1 and TRBJ2-3; 10 nucleotides line up with TRBD1. The V and J ends lost 5 bases and 3 bases, in that order; junction bases with no gene match: 2. Germline values: CDR1 SQVTM, CDR2 ANQGSEA. The CDR3 has 13 amino acids. The CDR3 bases are TGCAGCGTTAGGACAGGGGGGACAGATACGCAGTATTTT. This sequence encodes CSVRTGGTDTQYF.

The V gene is TRBV7-9, the J gene TRBJ2-7, with D perhaps given as TRBD1 or TRBD2 (6 bases each). CDR3 length: 17 amino acids. V shed 4 bases and J shed 5 bases, with 24 bases lying between them. CDR1 is SEHNR and CDR2 is FQNEAQ in the germline V gene (reference sequence). CDR3 in amino acids: CASSSRIGRQEGNEQYF. The CDR3, as DNA: TGTGCCAGCAGCTCTCGGATAGGACGACAGGAGGGTAACGAGCAGTACTTC.

The V gene is TRBV29-1, the J gene TRBJ1-1, with a tentative D call TRBD1 (5 bases). V dropped 0 bases and J dropped 5 bases, with 7 bases sitting between them. CDR1 and CDR2 from the germline V gene are SQVTM and ANQGSEA. This CDR3 spans 12 amino acids. The CDR3, as DNA: TGCAGCGTTGAAGATTGGGGGACTGAAGCTTTCTTT. Its translation: CSVEDWGTEAFF.

The V gene is TRBV18, the J gene TRBJ1-1; D perhaps matches TRBD1 (5 bases). The germline V gene encodes CDR1 KGHSH and CDR2 LQKENI. CDR3 length: 16 amino acids. V was clipped by 3 bases and J by 7 bases, with 21 bases between them. This CDR3 reads CASSPAVYDGAVEAFF. CDR3 DNA sequence: TGTGCCAGCTCACCGGCTGTTTATGATGGGGCAGTTGAAGCTTTCTTT.

This clonotype was observed a handful of times. V gene TRBV2 combines with J gene TRBJ2-1, with TRBD2 matching 9 bases. The CDR3 covers 15 residues. Germline lookup yields CDR1 SNHLY and CDR2 FYNNEI. V trimming: 5 bases; J trimming: 3 bases; junction bases outside the gene matches: 5. CDR3 bases: TGTGCCAGCAGTATTGAGCGGGAGGTCTACAATGAGCAGTTCTTC. Its protein is CASSIEREVYNEQFF.

This chain connects TRBV11-2 to TRBJ2-5; perhaps TRBD1 as D (6 bases). The end of the DNA fits TRBJ2-7 better, so the J call may be wrong. Germline V lookup: CDR1 SGHAT, CDR2 FQNNGV. This CDR3 is 16 amino acids long. The CDR3 sequence: CASSFGVRGPTYEQYF. The CDR3 nucleotides are TGTGCCAGCAGCTTTGGAGTCAGGGGCCCCACCTACGAGCAGTACTTC.